The 32 T cell receptor beta chains below all came from one sample that was sequenced in a study of cytomegalovirus exposure and HLA in healthy donors. The PCR contained 60 Vbeta and 13 Jbeta primers. Profiling relied on immunoSEQ multiplex PCR, and the TCRdb table lists in-frame clones only, not all of them. The data show 210,000 or so clones, around 80% seen once. Sequencing was performed on PBMCs. These receptors originate from a man between 18 and 35 years old in good health and CMV-seronegative.

This rearrangement joins TRBV19 to TRBJ1-5; D not certain. The CDR3 covers 15 residues. V was trimmed by 3 bases and J by 9 bases, leaving 18 bases between them. Germline V CDR1 and CDR2: LNHDA, SQIVND (reference sequence). CDR3 bases: TGTGCCAGTAGTATGGCAGGCGACGACCGGTCGCCCCAGCATTTT. It yields the protein CASSMAGDDRSPQHF. Full variable domain (outside the CDR3, taken from reference TRBV19 and TRBJ1-5): DGGITQSPKYLFRKEGQNVTLSCEQNLNHDAMYWYRQDPGQGLRLIYYSQIVNDFQKGDIAEGYSVSREKKESFPLTVTSAQKNPTAFYLCASSMAGDDRSPQHFGDGTRLSIL.

There are a few counts of this clone. J is TRBJ2-7 and V is TRBV27, with 8 bases aligning to TRBD1. Germline CDR1 MNHEY, CDR2 SMNVEV (reference sequence). This CDR3 has 14 amino acids. V trimming: 3 bases; J trimming: 6 bases; junction bases outside the gene matches: 7. The CDR3 sequence: CASSFGQGGREQYF. The CDR3 DNA sequence: TGTGCCAGCAGTTTCGGACAGGGAGGTCGCGAGCAGTACTTC.

The V call is TRBV4-2, the J call TRBJ1-1, with 11 bases aligning to TRBD1. Unmatched junction bases numbered 9, after V lost 4 bases and J lost 5 bases. This CDR3 region has 16 residues. Germline CDR1 is LGHNA and CDR2 is YNFKEQ. CDR3 amino acids: CASSPGQGAPGTEAFF. Written as DNA, the CDR3 is TGTGCCAGCAGCCCTGGACAGGGGGCGCCGGGAACTGAAGCTTTCTTT.

This clone occurred a few times. The genes are TRBV5-5 and TRBJ2-1; 8 nucleotides match TRBD2. V dropped 6 bases and J dropped 10; count of bases not matched to a gene: 18. The germline gives CDR1 SGHKS, CDR2 YYEKEE (reference sequence). The CDR3 is 16 residues long. CDR3: CASNPGASGPTREQFF. The CDR3, as DNA: TGTGCCAGCAACCCTGGGGCTAGCGGGCCCACAAGGGAGCAGTTCTTC.

This clone was detected a few times. Other DNA sequences in this specimen translate into the identical CDR3. This chain joins TRBV19 and TRBJ2-5; TRBD1 matches 8 bases. Trimming removed 1 base from V and 5 bases from J; junction bases left unmatched: 3. Germline values: CDR1 LNHDA, CDR2 SQIVND (reference sequence). The CDR3 contains 14 residues. Written as DNA, the CDR3 is TGTGCCAGTAGTATAGGGACAGGGCTGGAGACCCAGTACTTC. As protein: CASSIGTGLETQYF.

For the CDR3, the DNA is TGTGCCAGTAGTAGAGCCGGGACACTAGATGAAAAACTGTTTTTT. Residues: CASSRAGTLDEKLFF. This chain connects TRBV19 to TRBJ1-4; possible D gene TRBD1, 6 bases. The ends were cut back, 4 bases at V and 6 bases at J, with 15 bases in the middle. The germline V gene has CDR1 LNHDA and CDR2 SQIVND (reference sequence). This CDR3 contains 15 residues.

This CDR3 is CASSRTEETQYF. The CDR3 DNA reads TGTGCCAGCAGTAGGACAGAAGAGACCCAGTACTTC. This chain uses TRBV2 with TRBJ2-5; D is perhaps TRBD1 (6 bases). This CDR3 is built from 12 residues. V shed 5 bases and J shed 3 bases, with 7 bases lying between them. Germline values: CDR1 SNHLY, CDR2 FYNNEI. Variable domain in full (rest from reference TRBV2 and TRBJ2-5): EPEVTQTPSHQVTQMGQEVILRCVPISNHLYFYWYRQILGQKVEFLVSFYNNEISEKSEIFDDQFSVERPDGSNFTLKIRSTKLEDSAMYFCASSRTEETQYFGPGTRLLVL.

This clone was seen a handful of times. Written as DNA, the CDR3 is TGTGCCAGCAGTGTTGACAGCTCCTACGAGCAGTACTTC. It is translated as CASSVDSSYEQYF. The chain employs TRBV2 and TRBJ2-7; tentatively, D is TRBD1 (5 bases). Germline CDR1 reads SNHLY; CDR2 reads FYNNEI. The ends were cut back, 4 bases at V and 0 bases at J, with 7 bases in the middle. The CDR3 covers 13 residues.

The chain is built from TRBV6-6 and TRBJ2-3; D gene uncertain. V was cut by 0 bases and J by 2 bases, with 12 bases left in between. This CDR3 has 16 residues. Germline V gives CDR1 MNHNY, CDR2 SVGAGI (reference sequence). The CDR3 loop is CASSYSGGTHTDTQYF. The CDR3 bases are TGTGCCAGCAGTTACTCAGGCGGAACACACACAGATACGCAGTATTTT.

The chain recombines TRBV5-1 with TRBJ2-7; TRBD1 agrees at 7 bases. The ends lost 4 bases at V and 2 bases at J; junction bases unmatched: 12. The length of the CDR3 is 16 residues. Germline lookup yields CDR1 SGHRS and CDR2 YFSETQ. This chain's CDR3 is CASSGASGTDTYEQYF. For the CDR3, the DNA is TGCGCCAGCAGCGGAGCATCCGGGACAGACACCTACGAGCAGTACTTC.

The chain carries TRBV15 and TRBJ2-2; 10 nucleotides line up with TRBD2. The CDR3 is 17 residues long. Trimming at V came to 3 bases and at J to 7 bases, leaving 11 bases not matched to a gene. Germline-derived CDR1 and CDR2 are LNHNV and YYDKDF (reference sequence). The CDR3 DNA reads as TGTGCCACCAGCAGGGCTCTAGCGGGAGAGGGCGGCGGGGAGCTGTTTTTT. This sequence encodes CATSRALAGEGGGELFF.

The chain employs TRBV7-2 and TRBJ2-4, with D possibly matching TRBD2 (5 bases). V was shortened by 1 base and J by 9 bases, with 13 bases between the two germline ends. Germline V CDR1 and CDR2: SGHTA, FQGNSA. The length of the CDR3 is 14 residues. The CDR3 spells CASSLGGKVGIQYF. The CDR3 bases are TGTGCCAGCAGCTTAGGAGGGAAGGTCGGCATTCAGTACTTC.

The table lists this clone with a count of one. This sample includes further DNA sequences coding for the same CDR3. The chain recombines TRBV7-9 with TRBJ1-1; D possibly corresponds to TRBD1 (5 bases). The germline V and J ends were trimmed by 3 bases and 4 bases, with 9 bases remaining between them. CDR3 length equals 13 residues. Germline V gene data show CDR1 as SEHNR and CDR2 as FQNEAQ (reference sequence). The CDR3 DNA is TGTGCCAGCAGCTTGGGGGGAGGCACTGAAGCTTTCTTT. This encodes CASSLGGGTEAFF.

The chain combines TRBV2 with TRBJ2-2; TRBD2 is a possible D gene (6 bases). The V and J ends lost 5 bases and 6 bases respectively, with 10 bases between them. Germline values: CDR1 SNHLY, CDR2 FYNNEI. The CDR3 consists of 13 residues. CDR3 in amino acids: CASSPGAAGELFF. CDR3 DNA: TGTGCCAGCAGTCCGGGAGCGGCCGGGGAGCTGTTTTTT.

The chain employs TRBV6-5 and TRBJ1-5; possibly TRBD1 for D (5 bases). The CDR3 covers 13 residues. Germline loops: CDR1 MNHEY, CDR2 SVGAGI. V was shortened by 6 bases and J by 7 bases, with 13 bases between the two germline ends. The CDR3 coding sequence is TGTGCCAGCAGCGACAGCCTCCTCCAGCCCCAGCATTTT. Protein sequence: CASSDSLLQPQHF.

This clone showed up just a few times. The chain carries TRBV4-1 and TRBJ2-3; 8 positions match TRBD2. Germline V CDR1 and CDR2: MGHRA, YSYEKL. With 2 bases clipped from V and 8 bases from J, the junction kept 15 bases outside the gene matches. The CDR3 contains 17 residues. CDR3 sequence (DNA): TGCGCCAGCAGCCAAATGGGGCCCTCAGCGGGAGCAGGTACGCAGTATTTT. Its protein is CASSQMGPSAGAGTQYF.

The chain is built from TRBV2 and TRBJ1-5; D is unresolved. With 4 bases removed from V and 5 bases from J, the gap between germline ends came to 18 bases. CDR3 length: 16 residues. CDR1 SNHLY and CDR2 FYNNEI come from the germline V gene. The CDR3 loop reads CASSVDFVGLDQPQHF. The CDR3 nucleotides are TGTGCCAGCAGTGTTGATTTTGTCGGGTTGGATCAGCCCCAGCATTTT.

The chain has TRBV5-4 and TRBJ2-6, with TRBD1 matching 9 bases. With 4 bases clipped from V and 2 bases from J, the junction kept 4 bases outside the gene matches. The germline CDR1 and CDR2 sequences are SGHNT and YYREEE (reference sequence). This CDR3 has 16 amino acids. CDR3 nucleotide sequence: TGTGCCAGCAGCAACGACAGGGGGGCTGGGGCCAACGTCCTGACTTTC. Translated, it gives CASSNDRGAGANVLTF.

This chain connects TRBV6-6 to TRBJ2-7; D perhaps matches TRBD2 (6 bases). The CDR3 has 15 amino acids. V was clipped by 5 bases and J by 0 bases, with 14 bases between them. Germline lookup yields CDR1 MNHNY and CDR2 SVGAGI (reference sequence). The CDR3 coding sequence is TGTGCCAGCAGTCCAACTAGCAGACCCTCCTACGAGCAGTACTTC. Residues: CASSPTSRPSYEQYF.

The chain combines TRBV2 with TRBJ1-2, with 8 bases aligning to TRBD1. There are 18 residues in the CDR3. V lost 2 bases, J lost 8 bases, and 19 bases stayed unmatched. The germline V gene has CDR1 SNHLY and CDR2 FYNNEI. CDR3 sequence: CASSEFGTGRITVGGYTF. The CDR3 DNA is TGTGCCAGCAGTGAATTTGGGACAGGCCGAATCACCGTCGGAGGCTACACCTTC.

The rearrangement joins TRBV11-2 to TRBJ1-1; D may be TRBD1 (5 bases). Germline V lookup: CDR1 SGHAT, CDR2 FQNNGV. CDR3 length: 12 residues. V dropped 5 bases and J dropped 5 bases, with 9 bases sitting between them. DNA of the CDR3: TGTGCCAGCAGCGGGGCAATAACTGAAGCTTTCTTT. Encoded protein: CASSGAITEAFF.

The chain joins TRBV5-6 to TRBJ1-6, with D possibly being TRBD1 (5 bases). V lost 5 bases and J 7 bases, leaving 19 bases between the germline ends. The CDR3 is 16 amino acids. Germline V gene lookup returns CDR1 SGHDT and CDR2 YYEEEE. CDR3 coding DNA: TGTGCCAGCAGTTTGTGGTCCAGGGCCAACAATTCACCCCTCCACTTT. Its translation is CASSLWSRANNSPLHF.

The chain uses TRBV19 and TRBJ2-1, with 14 bases lining up with TRBD2. CDR3 length: 17 amino acids. Per germline, CDR1 LNHDA and CDR2 SQIVND (reference sequence). Trimming removed 5 bases from V and 8 bases from J; junction bases left unmatched: 11. The CDR3 is CASSSPPGTSGSYEQFF. The DNA of the CDR3 is TGTGCCAGTAGTTCCCCCCCCGGGACTAGCGGGAGCTATGAGCAGTTCTTC.

The CDR3 nucleotides read TGCGCCAGCAGTCAACGGGACAGGGGAGGGAATGAGCAGTTCTTC. Protein product: CASSQRDRGGNEQFF. The genes are TRBV23-1 and TRBJ2-1; 10 bases agree with TRBD1. TRBV23-1 is assigned to the ORF class and has an uncertain function. The CDR3 is 15 amino acids. The V segment lost 2 bases and the J segment 7 bases; nucleotides outside the gene matches: 5.

The chain is built from TRBV6-4 and TRBJ1-1, with D unclear. The CDR3 length is 14 residues. V was clipped by 4 bases and J by 5 bases, with 14 bases between them. Germline V gives CDR1 MRHNA, CDR2 SNTAGT. The CDR3 DNA follows: TGTGCCAGCAGTGGAACGGCGCCGGAGACTGAAGCTTTCTTT. It specifies CASSGTAPETEAFF.

This chain joins TRBV5-1 and TRBJ2-1, with 10 nucleotides matching TRBD2. Unmatched junction bases numbered 11, after V lost 2 bases and J lost 9 bases. Looked up from germline, CDR1 is SGHRS and CDR2 is YFSETQ. The length of the CDR3 is 16 residues. CDR3 region: CASSFSGRSKLGEQFF. The DNA of the CDR3 is TGCGCCAGCAGCTTTAGCGGGAGGAGTAAATTGGGTGAGCAGTTCTTC. The full variable domain, rest sourced from reference TRBV5-1 and TRBJ2-1, is KAGVTQTPRYLIKTRGQQVTLSCSPISGHRSVSWYQQTPGQGLQFLFEYFSETQRNKGNFPGRFSGRQFSNSRSEMNVSTLELGDSALYLCASSFSGRSKLGEQFFGPGTRLTVL.

This clone was seen once. The chain links TRBV30 to TRBJ2-5, with a possible D match to TRBD2 (6 bases). CDR3 length: 13 amino acids. Trimming removed 0 bases at V and 11 bases at J, with 16 bases between. Germline V gene sequence: CDR1 GTSNPN, CDR2 SVGIG (reference sequence). CDR3 in amino acids: CAWSVREAGRQYF. In DNA, the CDR3 is TGTGCCTGGAGTGTAAGGGAGGCGGGAAGGCAGTACTTC.

The rearrangement links TRBV9 to TRBJ1-2; TRBD1 matches 9 bases. The CDR3 loop spans 14 amino acids. The germline V gene has CDR1 SGDLS and CDR2 YYNGEE. The V gene end was trimmed by 3 bases and the J gene end by 6 bases; junction bases not matched to a gene: 6. The DNA of the CDR3 is TGTGCCAGCAGCGCGGTCCGGGACAGGGATGGCTACACCTTC. Encoded protein: CASSAVRDRDGYTF.

In its sample, this clone was seen a few times. The V gene is TRBV21-1, the J gene TRBJ2-7; the listed D gene, TRBD1, was not tested against the DNA. TRBV21-1 is assigned pseudogene status. This CDR3 is built from 19 residues. The CDR3 sequence is CASSKNRARVAEAPYEQYF. The CDR3 nucleotides read TGTGCCAGCAGCAAGAACCGGGCCAGGGTTGCTGAAGCCCCCTACGAGCAGTACTTC.

V usage is TRBV7-3 and J usage is TRBJ2-1; the match to TRBD2 covers 13 bases. CDR1 and CDR2 from the germline V gene are SGHTA and FQGTGA. The CDR3 sequence is 14 residues long. V was pared by 4 bases and J by 10 bases, with 4 bases of the junction left unmatched. This CDR3 reads CASSSGLAGDEQFF. The CDR3 DNA sequence: TGTGCCAGCAGCTCCGGACTAGCGGGAGACGAGCAGTTCTTC.

The chain has TRBV6-1 and TRBJ2-7; 9 nucleotides line up with TRBD1. Trimming cost V 4 bases and J 3 bases; bases outside gene matches: 4. The CDR3 spans 14 residues. From germline, CDR1 is MNHNS and CDR2 SASEGT. The CDR3 loop reads CASSGGQGLYEQYF. The CDR3 nucleotides read TGTGCCAGCAGTGGCGGACAGGGGCTCTACGAGCAGTACTTC.

The chain employs TRBV25-1 and TRBJ2-6; 8 bases fit TRBD2. The CDR3 runs to 16 residues. V dropped 5 bases and J dropped 4; count of bases not matched to a gene: 7. Germline V gene lookup returns CDR1 MGHDK and CDR2 SYGVNS. DNA for the CDR3: TGTGCCAGCAGTACCCGTTCGGGAGGGGGGGCCAACGTCCTGACTTTC. It specifies CASSTRSGGGANVLTF.